This TCR beta chain was captured in a study of OX40 agonist ivuxolimab in advanced cancers. Only in-frame clones appear in the TCRdb table, and some are missing; sequencing was by immunoSEQ multiplex PCR. The sample holds about 10,000 clones, 77% seen once. V was clipped by 3 bases and J by 3 bases, with 9 bases between them. Germline loops: CDR1 MNHEY, CDR2 SVGAGI. The CDR3 has 15 amino acids. Blood sampling took place at baseline, cycle 4 day 1, and cycle 7 day 1. The sequences come from CD4+ or CD8+ T cells sorted from blood, collected in a trial of the OX40 agonist ivuxolimab. This chain uses TRBV6-5 with TRBJ2-6; D assignment may be TRBD1 or TRBD2 (5 bases each). The receptor's source is an adult with an advanced solid tumor such as melanoma, head and neck, liver or kidney cancer. The CDR3 loop reads CASSYIGGGANVLTF. The CDR3 DNA follows: TGTGCCAGCAGTTATATTGGGGGTGGGGCCAACGTCCTGACTTTC.